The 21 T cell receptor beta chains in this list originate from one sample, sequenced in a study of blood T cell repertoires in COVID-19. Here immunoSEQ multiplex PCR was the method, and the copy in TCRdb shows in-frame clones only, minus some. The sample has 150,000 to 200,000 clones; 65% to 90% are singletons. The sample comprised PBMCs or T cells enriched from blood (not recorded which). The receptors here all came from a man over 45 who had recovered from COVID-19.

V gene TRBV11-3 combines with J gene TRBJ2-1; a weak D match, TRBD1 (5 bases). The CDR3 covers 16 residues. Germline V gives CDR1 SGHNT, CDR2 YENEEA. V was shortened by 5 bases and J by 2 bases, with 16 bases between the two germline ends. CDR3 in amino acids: CASSLGGAVTYNEQFF. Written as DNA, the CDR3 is TGTGCCAGCAGCCTCGGTGGGGCCGTTACCTACAATGAGCAGTTCTTC.

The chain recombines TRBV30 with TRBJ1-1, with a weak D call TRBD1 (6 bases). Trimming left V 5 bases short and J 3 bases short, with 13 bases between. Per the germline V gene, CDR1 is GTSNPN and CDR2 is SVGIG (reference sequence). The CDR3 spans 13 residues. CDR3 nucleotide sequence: TGTGCCTGGGGGAAGGGGGGGGACACTGAAGCTTTCTTT. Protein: CAWGKGGDTEAFF.

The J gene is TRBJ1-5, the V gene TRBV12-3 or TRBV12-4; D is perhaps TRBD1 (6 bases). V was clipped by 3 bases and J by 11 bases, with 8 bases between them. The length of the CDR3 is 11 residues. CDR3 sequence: CASSFGQSQHF. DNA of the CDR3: TGTGCCAGCAGTTTCGGACAGTCCCAGCATTTT.

CDR3 bases: TGTGCCAGCAGTTACACAGGGGACGAGCAGTACTTC. This codes for CASSYTGDEQYF. The chain combines TRBV7-9 with TRBJ2-7; 7 bases agree with TRBD1. This CDR3 has 12 amino acids. V shed 6 bases and J 5 bases; nucleotides not matched to a gene: 4. Germline V CDR1 and CDR2: SEHNR, FQNEAQ (reference sequence).

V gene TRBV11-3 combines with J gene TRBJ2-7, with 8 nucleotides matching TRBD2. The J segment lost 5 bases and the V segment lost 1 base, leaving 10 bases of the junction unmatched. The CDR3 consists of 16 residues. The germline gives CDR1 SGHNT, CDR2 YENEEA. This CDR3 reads CASSLAFGSGDDEQYF. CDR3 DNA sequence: TGTGCCAGCAGCTTAGCGTTTGGTAGCGGGGATGACGAGCAGTACTTC.

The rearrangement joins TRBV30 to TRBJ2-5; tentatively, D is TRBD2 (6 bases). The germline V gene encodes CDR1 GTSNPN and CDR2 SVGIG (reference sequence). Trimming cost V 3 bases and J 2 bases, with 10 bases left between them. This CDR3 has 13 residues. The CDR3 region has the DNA TGTGCCTGGAGGCAGGGACTTCAAGAGACCCAGTACTTC. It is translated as CAWRQGLQETQYF.

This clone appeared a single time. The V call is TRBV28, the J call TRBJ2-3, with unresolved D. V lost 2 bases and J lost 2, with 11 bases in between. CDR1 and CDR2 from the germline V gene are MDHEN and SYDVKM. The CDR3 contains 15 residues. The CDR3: CASSLTPLATDTQYF. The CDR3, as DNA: TGTGCCAGCAGTTTAACCCCATTAGCCACAGATACGCAGTATTTT.

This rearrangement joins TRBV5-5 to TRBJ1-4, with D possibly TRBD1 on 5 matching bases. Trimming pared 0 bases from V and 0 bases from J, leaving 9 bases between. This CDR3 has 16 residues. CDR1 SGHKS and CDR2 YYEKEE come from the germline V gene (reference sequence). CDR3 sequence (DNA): TGTGCCAGCAGCTTGGTGGGAGGGGCAACTAATGAAAAACTGTTTTTT. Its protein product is CASSLVGGATNEKLFF.

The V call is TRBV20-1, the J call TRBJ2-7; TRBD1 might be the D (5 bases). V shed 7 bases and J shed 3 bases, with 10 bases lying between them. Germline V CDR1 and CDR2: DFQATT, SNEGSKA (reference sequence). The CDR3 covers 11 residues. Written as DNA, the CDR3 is TGCAGTGAAAGTAGGGGCTACGAGCAGTACTTC. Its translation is CSESRGYEQYF.

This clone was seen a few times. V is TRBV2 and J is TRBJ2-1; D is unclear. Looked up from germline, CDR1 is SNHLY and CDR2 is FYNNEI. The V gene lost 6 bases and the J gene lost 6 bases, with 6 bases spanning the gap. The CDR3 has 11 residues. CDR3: CASSQANEQFF. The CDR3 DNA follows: TGTGCCAGCAGCCAGGCCAATGAGCAGTTCTTC. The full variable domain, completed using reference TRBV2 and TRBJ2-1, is EPEVTQTPSHQVTQMGQEVILRCVPISNHLYFYWYRQILGQKVEFLVSFYNNEISEKSEIFDDQFSVERPDGSNFTLKIRSTKLEDSAMYFCASSQANEQFFGPGTRLTVL.

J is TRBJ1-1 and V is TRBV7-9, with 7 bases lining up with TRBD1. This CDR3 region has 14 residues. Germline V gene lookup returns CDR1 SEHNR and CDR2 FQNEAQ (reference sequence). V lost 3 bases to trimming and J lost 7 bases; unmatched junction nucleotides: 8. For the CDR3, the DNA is TGTGCCAGCAGCTTGGGAATACAGGGGTTTGAAGCTTTCTTT. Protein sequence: CASSLGIQGFEAFF.

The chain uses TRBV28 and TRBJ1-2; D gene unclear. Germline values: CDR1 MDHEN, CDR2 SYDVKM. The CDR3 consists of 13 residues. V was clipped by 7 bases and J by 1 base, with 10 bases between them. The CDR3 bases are TGTGCCAGCACCGCGACAAATAACTATGGCTACACCTTC. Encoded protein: CASTATNNYGYTF.

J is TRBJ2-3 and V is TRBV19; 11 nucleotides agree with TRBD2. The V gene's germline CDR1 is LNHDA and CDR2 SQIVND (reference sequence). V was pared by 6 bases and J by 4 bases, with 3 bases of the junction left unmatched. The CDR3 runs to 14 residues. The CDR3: CASSPSGGPDTQYF. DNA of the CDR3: TGTGCCAGTAGCCCTAGCGGGGGGCCAGATACGCAGTATTTT.

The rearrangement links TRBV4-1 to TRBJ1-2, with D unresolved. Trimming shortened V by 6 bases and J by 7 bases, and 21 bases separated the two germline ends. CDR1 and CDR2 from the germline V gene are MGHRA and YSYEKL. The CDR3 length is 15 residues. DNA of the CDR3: TGCGCCAGCAGTCAAACGAATATTAGGGAGGGTGGCTACACCTTC. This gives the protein CASSQTNIREGGYTF.

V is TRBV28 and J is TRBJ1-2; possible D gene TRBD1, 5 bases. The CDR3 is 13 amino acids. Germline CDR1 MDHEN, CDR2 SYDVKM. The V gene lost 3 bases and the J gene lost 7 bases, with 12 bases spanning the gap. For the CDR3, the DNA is TGTGCCAGCAGTTTTCAACAGGAGCGTGGCTACACCTTC. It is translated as CASSFQQERGYTF.

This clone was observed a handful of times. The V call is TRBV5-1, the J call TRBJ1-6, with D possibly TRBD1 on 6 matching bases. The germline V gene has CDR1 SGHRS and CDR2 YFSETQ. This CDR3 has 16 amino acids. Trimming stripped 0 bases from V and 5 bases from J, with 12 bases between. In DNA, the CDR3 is TGCGCCAGCAGCTTGGTGGCGGGGGGCAATAATTCACCCCTCCACTTT. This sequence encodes CASSLVAGGNNSPLHF.

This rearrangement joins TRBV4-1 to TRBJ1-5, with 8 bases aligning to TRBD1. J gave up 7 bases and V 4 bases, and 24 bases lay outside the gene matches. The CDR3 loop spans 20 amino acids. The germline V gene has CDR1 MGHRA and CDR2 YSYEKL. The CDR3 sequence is CASSPNNTLAWTGRGQPQHF. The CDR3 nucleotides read TGCGCCAGCAGCCCCAACAATACACTAGCGTGGACAGGGAGAGGACAGCCCCAGCATTTT.

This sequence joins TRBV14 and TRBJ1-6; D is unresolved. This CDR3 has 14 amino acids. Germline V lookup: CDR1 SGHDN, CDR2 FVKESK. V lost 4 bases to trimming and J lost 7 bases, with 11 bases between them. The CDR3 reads CASSREVRNSPLHF. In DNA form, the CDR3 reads TGTGCCAGCAGCCGAGAGGTCCGGAATTCACCCCTCCACTTT.

The CDR3 DNA sequence: TGTGCCATCAAAGGACAGGGGGCTCTATACGAGCAGTACTTC. It specifies CAIKGQGALYEQYF. V and J are TRBV10-3 and TRBJ2-7, with TRBD1 identical over 11 bases. CDR3 length equals 14 residues. Germline CDR1 reads ENHRY; CDR2 reads SYGVKD. V trimming: 7 bases; J trimming: 4 bases; junction bases outside the gene matches: 6.

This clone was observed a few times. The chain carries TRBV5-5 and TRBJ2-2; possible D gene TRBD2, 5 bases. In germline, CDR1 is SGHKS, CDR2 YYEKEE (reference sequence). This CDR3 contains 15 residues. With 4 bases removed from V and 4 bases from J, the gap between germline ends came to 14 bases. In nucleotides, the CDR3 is TGTGCCAGCAGCCCGGACTGGTTTATCACCGGGGAGCTGTTTTTT. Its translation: CASSPDWFITGELFF.

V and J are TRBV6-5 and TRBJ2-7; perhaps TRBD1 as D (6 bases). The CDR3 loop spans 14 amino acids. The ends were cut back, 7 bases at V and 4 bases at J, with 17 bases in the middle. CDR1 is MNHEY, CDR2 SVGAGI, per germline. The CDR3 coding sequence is TGTGCCAGCACTAACCTGGGGGCGCGATACGAGCAGTACTTC. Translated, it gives CASTNLGARYEQYF.